A selection of T cell receptor beta chains follows, all from one sample in a study of CD4 T cells in relation to SARS-CoV-2 and coronaviruses. Generated by immunoSEQ multiplex PCR, the TCRdb table keeps only in-frame clones and is missing some. The sample gives 20,000 to 25,000 clones, 75% to 85% of which show up once; around 12% is in the top ten. What these receptors recognize is not known. The sample was CD4+ T cells from PBMCs, cultured in vitro. Receptors originate from a human donor in good health. Each CDR3 is given with its conserved first and last residue. Fields, in order: J gene, D gene, clone size, V gene, CDR3 protein, CDR3 DNA. D genes are given only for firm matches. The size entry is marked missing in some rows and otherwise reads once, few, many or a size class.

>TRBJ1-1|.|.|TRBV12-3/TRBV12-4
CASSIKPNTEAFF
TGTGCCAGCAGTATAAAGCCGAACACTGAAGCTTTCTTT
>TRBJ2-4|TRBD1|.|TRBV5-1
CASSPFTARTGGRLDQYF
TGCGCCAGCAGCCCGTTCACAGCCCGGACAGGGGGCCGCTTGGATCAGTACTTC
>TRBJ1-4|.|once|TRBV19
CASSIVPGTNEKLFF
TGTGCCAGTAGTATTGTTCCGGGGACTAATGAAAAACTGTTTTTT
>TRBJ2-7|TRBD2|.|TRBV2
CASSHPPRRVAGAEQYF
TGTGCCAGCAGCCACCCACCAAGGAGGGTAGCGGGAGCCGAGCAGTACTTC
>TRBJ2-1|TRBD1|.|TRBV12-5
CASGLGEYRGDEQFF
TGTGCTAGTGGTTTGGGAGAATACAGGGGAGATGAGCAGTTCTTC
>TRBJ2-2|TRBD2|.|TRBV4-2
CASSQALAGGVGELFF
TGTGCCAGCAGCCAGGCACTAGCGGGAGGTGTCGGGGAGCTGTTTTTT
>TRBJ1-2|.|.|TRBV2
CASSVMAREMFYGYTF
TGTGCCAGCAGTGTAATGGCCAGGGAAATGTTCTATGGCTACACCTTC
>TRBJ2-7|.|.|TRBV5-4
CASSSPLAGNSYEQYF
TGTGCCAGCAGCTCACCCCTGGCGGGGAACTCCTACGAGCAGTACTTC
>TRBJ2-7|.|.|TRBV14
CASSQASGGAYEQYF
TGTGCCAGCAGCCAAGCCTCTGGCGGGGCCTACGAGCAGTACTTC
>TRBJ2-3|.|.|TRBV1
CTSSQRRGQSSTDTQYF
TGCACCAGCAGCCAAAGGAGGGGACAGAGTAGCACAGATACGCAGTATTTT
>TRBJ2-7|TRBD1|few|TRBV12-5
CASGLVVSDRVHEQYF
TGTGCTAGTGGTTTGGTAGTGTCGGACAGGGTCCACGAGCAGTACTTC
>TRBJ1-3|.|.|TRBV25-1
CASSEGGRSGNTIYF
TGTGCCAGCAGTGAAGGGGGCAGGTCTGGAAACACCATATATTTT
>TRBJ1-4|.|few|TRBV30
CAWSDTQVYGEKLFF
TGTGCCTGGAGTGATACACAGGTCTATGGTGAAAAACTGTTTTTT
>TRBJ2-3|.|.|TRBV30
CAWSVQESTDTQYF
TGTGCCTGGAGTGTTCAGGAAAGCACAGATACGCAGTATTTT
>TRBJ2-7|.|medium-sized|TRBV18
CASSEGRQGLGQYF
TGTGCCAGCTCAGAAGGCCGCCAGGGCCTCGGGCAGTACTTC
>TRBJ1-2|TRBD1|.|TRBV7-9
CASSPMDRGYGYTF
TGTGCCAGCAGCCCGATGGACAGGGGCTATGGCTACACCTTC
>TRBJ2-7|.|.|TRBV12-2
CASRLDTGTGYGSSYEQYF
TGTGCAAGTCGCTTAGATACCGGGACAGGGTATGGGAGCTCCTACGAGCAGTACTTC
>TRBJ2-7|.|few|TRBV7-9
CASATGGELSYEQYF
TGTGCCAGCGCAACCGGCGGGGAACTTTCCTACGAGCAGTACTTC
>TRBJ2-2|.|.|TRBV6-6
CASLRRSGTGELFF
TGTGCCAGCTTGAGGCGGAGCGGCACCGGGGAGCTGTTTTTT
>TRBJ2-1|TRBD2|.|TRBV9
CASSVVPSGRAGEQFF
TGTGCCAGCAGCGTAGTTCCTAGCGGGAGGGCCGGCGAGCAGTTCTTC
>TRBJ1-1|TRBD1|.|TRBV7-2
CASSARQGGTEAFF
TGTGCCAGCAGCGCCCGACAGGGGGGTACTGAAGCTTTCTTT
>TRBJ1-5|.|.|TRBV11-2
CASSLNRENQPQHF
TGTGCCAGCAGCTTAAATAGGGAGAATCAGCCCCAGCATTTT
>TRBJ2-7|TRBD2|.|TRBV30
CAWSVQAGAYEQYF
TGTGCCTGGAGTGTACAAGCGGGAGCCTACGAGCAGTACTTC
>TRBJ2-7|.|.|TRBV7-6
CASSERGEQYF
TGTGCCAGCAGCGAACGGGGGGAGCAGTACTTC
>TRBJ2-5|TRBD2|.|TRBV7-3
CASSSTSGVGETQYF
TGTGCCAGCAGCTCCACTAGCGGAGTGGGGGAGACCCAGTACTTC
>TRBJ1-2|.|few|TRBV20-1
CSAGEFYGYTF
TGCAGTGCGGGGGAATTCTATGGCTACACCTTC
>TRBJ2-1|.|.|TRBV7-2
CASSPGGNEQFF
TGTGCCAGCAGCCCCGGCGGGAATGAGCAGTTCTTC
>TRBJ2-5|TRBD2|.|TRBV12-3/TRBV12-4
CASSFSGQETQYF
TGTGCCAGCAGTTTTAGCGGGCAAGAGACCCAGTACTTC
>TRBJ2-6|TRBD2|.|TRBV6-2/TRBV6-3
CASSSWTSGGSGANVLTF
TGTGCCAGCAGTTCCTGGACTAGCGGGGGCTCTGGGGCCAACGTCCTGACTTTC
>TRBJ2-1|.|.|TRBV6-5
CASGDFRNEQFF
TGTGCCAGCGGGGACTTTAGGAATGAGCAGTTCTTC
>TRBJ2-5|.|once|TRBV9
CASSVDGPGKETQYF
TGTGCCAGCAGCGTAGATGGGCCGGGGAAAGAGACCCAGTACTTC